These 3 T cell receptor beta chains share one sample of origin, sequenced in a study of early T cells in non-severe SARS-CoV-2 infection. Each CDR3 protein gets one entry after TCRdb re-called the 5' RACE reads with MiXCR. Of roughly 29,000 distinct CDR3 sequences in the sample, approximately 5.6% were seen once. Sequenced input: whole blood. The receptor set was obtained from an adult who was a healthcare worker with PCR-confirmed SARS-CoV-2 infection or an uninfected control (not recorded which).

This clonotype was seen at least ten times. This chain connects TRBV6-1 to TRBJ2-7; a weak D match, TRBD2 (5 bases). The germline gives CDR1 MNHNS, CDR2 SASEGT. Trimming took 2 bases from V and 4 from J, leaving 15 bases between them. This CDR3 is 15 amino acids long. In DNA, the CDR3 is TGTGCCAGCAGTGAATTTGTGGCTAGCTTGTACGAGCAGTACTTC. This gives the protein CASSEFVASLYEQYF.

This clonotype was counted at least ten times. The chain employs TRBV30 and TRBJ2-1; unclear D gene. The V end lost 4 bases, the J end lost 6 bases, and 7 bases lay between the germline ends. Germline lookup yields CDR1 GTSNPN and CDR2 SVGIG (reference sequence). This CDR3 contains 11 residues. DNA for the CDR3: TGTGCCTGGACCTATAGCAATGAGCAGTTCTTC. Its translation: CAWTYSNEQFF.

The table lists this clonotype with many counts. The chain links TRBV29-1 to TRBJ1-2; D is possibly TRBD1 (6 bases). Per germline, CDR1 SQVTM and CDR2 ANQGSEA. This CDR3 region has 13 residues. Trimming left V 6 bases short and J 0 bases short, with 11 bases between. CDR3 DNA: TGCAGCGTGGGGACATCCACTAACTATGGCTACACCTTC. Residues: CSVGTSTNYGYTF.